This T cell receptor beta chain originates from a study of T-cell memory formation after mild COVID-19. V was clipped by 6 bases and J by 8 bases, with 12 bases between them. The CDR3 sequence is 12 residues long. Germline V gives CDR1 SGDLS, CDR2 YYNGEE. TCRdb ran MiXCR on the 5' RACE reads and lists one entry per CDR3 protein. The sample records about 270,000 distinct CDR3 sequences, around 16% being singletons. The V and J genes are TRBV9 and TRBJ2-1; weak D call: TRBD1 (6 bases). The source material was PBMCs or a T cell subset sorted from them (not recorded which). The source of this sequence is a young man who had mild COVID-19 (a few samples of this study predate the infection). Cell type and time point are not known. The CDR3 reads CASNRARDEQFF. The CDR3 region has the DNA TGTGCCAGCAACAGGGCAAGGGATGAGCAGTTCTTC.